These 5 T cell receptor beta chains were all obtained from the same sample, sequenced in a study of cytomegalovirus exposure and HLA in healthy donors. Both 60 Vbeta primers and 13 Jbeta primers went into the PCR. Generated by immunoSEQ multiplex PCR, the TCRdb table keeps only in-frame clones and is missing some. The data contain some 140,000 clones, around 82% of them singletons. Sequences were obtained from PBMCs. These receptors were taken from a man aged 50-59 years in good health and CMV-seronegative.

The sample holds one count of this clone. V gene TRBV7-9 combines with J gene TRBJ1-1, with D possibly being TRBD1 (6 bases). There are 13 residues in the CDR3. V lost 0 bases and J 11 bases, leaving 13 bases between the germline ends. The germline V gene encodes CDR1 SEHNR and CDR2 FQNEAQ (reference sequence). The CDR3 sequence is CASSLAGWDTAFF. In DNA, the CDR3 is TGTGCCAGCAGCTTAGCGGGCTGGGACACGGCTTTCTTT.

The chain employs TRBV9 and TRBJ2-7; D may be TRBD1 (5 bases). Looked up from germline, CDR1 is SGDLS and CDR2 is YYNGEE. The CDR3 is made up of 15 amino acids. The V end lost 0 bases, the J end lost 5 bases, and 15 bases lay between the germline ends. CDR3 nucleotides: TGTGCCAGCAGCGTAGGGACACCCTACCCCCACGAGCAGTACTTC. It is translated as CASSVGTPYPHEQYF.

The rearrangement uses TRBV6-5 and TRBJ1-1, with 8 bases that match TRBD1. CDR3 length: 15 residues. The junction had 6 bases not matched to a gene; V was cut back by 2 bases and J by 4 bases. Germline-derived CDR1 and CDR2 are MNHEY and SVGAGI. DNA of the CDR3: TGTGCCAGCAGTTACGACAGGGGTTCGGGCACTGAAGCTTTCTTT. As protein: CASSYDRGSGTEAFF.

This clone was counted between two and nine times. The CDR3 here is CASSSGTNYNEQFF. For the CDR3, the DNA is TGCGCCAGCAGCAGCGGGACTAACTACAATGAGCAGTTCTTC. This chain links TRBV5-1 with TRBJ2-1; 7 bases match TRBD2. The ends lost 4 bases at V and 3 bases at J; junction bases unmatched: 4. Germline CDR1 is SGHRS and CDR2 is YFSETQ. CDR3 size: 14 residues.

About this clone itself: Other DNA sequences in the sample encode the same CDR3. The chain recombines TRBV5-1 with TRBJ2-2; 13 nucleotides line up with TRBD2. Trimming removed 2 bases from V and 5 bases from J; junction bases left unmatched: 0. The CDR3 loop spans 15 amino acids. Germline CDR1 is SGHRS and CDR2 is YFSETQ. The CDR3 region has the DNA TGCGCCAGCAGCTTACTAGCGGGAGGGACCGGGGAGCTGTTTTTT. This codes for CASSLLAGGTGELFF.